The subject of this entry is one TCR beta chain. Its cognate antigen is unknown. Assay used: immunoSEQ multiplex PCR; TCRdb lists only in-frame clones, some missing. Among 120,000 to 150,000 clones listed, about 91% were seen once. V trimming: 4 bases; J trimming: 0 bases; junction bases outside the gene matches: 5. CDR3 length: 16 amino acids. Germline CDR1 SGHDN, CDR2 FVKESK. This record comes from a study of cytomegalovirus exposure and HLA in healthy donors. Study findings and constraints: The listing of roughly 160 TCR beta chains classed them as cytomegalovirus-associated. Most TCR sequences showed up rarely, but some public TCRs showed up in many donors.

The study drew the donors from its roughly 120-subject validation cohort, separate from the 666-subject first cohort. Sequencing used PBMCs. This receptor was taken from a man younger than 35 in good health and CMV-seropositive. The chain joins TRBV14 to TRBJ1-4; 7 bases match TRBD1. The CDR3 region is CASSLLTGATNEKLFF. CDR3 coding DNA: TGTGCCAGCAGCCTTCTCACAGGGGCAACTAATGAAAAACTGTTTTTT.